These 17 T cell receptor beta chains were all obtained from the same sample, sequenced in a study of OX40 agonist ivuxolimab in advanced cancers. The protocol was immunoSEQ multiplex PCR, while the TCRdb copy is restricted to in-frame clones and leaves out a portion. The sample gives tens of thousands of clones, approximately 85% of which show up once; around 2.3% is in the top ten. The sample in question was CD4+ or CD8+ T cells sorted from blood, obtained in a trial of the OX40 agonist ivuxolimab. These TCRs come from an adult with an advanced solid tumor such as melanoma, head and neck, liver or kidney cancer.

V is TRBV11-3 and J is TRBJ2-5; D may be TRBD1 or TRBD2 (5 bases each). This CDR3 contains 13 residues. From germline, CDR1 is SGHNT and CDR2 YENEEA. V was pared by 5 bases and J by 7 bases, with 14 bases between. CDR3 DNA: TGTGCCAGCAGCCCATTCGGGGACGGGACCCAGTACTTC. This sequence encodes CASSPFGDGTQYF.

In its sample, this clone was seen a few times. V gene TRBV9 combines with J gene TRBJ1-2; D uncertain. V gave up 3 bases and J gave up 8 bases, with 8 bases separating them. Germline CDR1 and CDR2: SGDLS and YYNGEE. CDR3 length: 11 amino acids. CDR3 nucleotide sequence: TGTGCCAGCAGCGCGACCGTAGGCTACACCTTC. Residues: CASSATVGYTF.

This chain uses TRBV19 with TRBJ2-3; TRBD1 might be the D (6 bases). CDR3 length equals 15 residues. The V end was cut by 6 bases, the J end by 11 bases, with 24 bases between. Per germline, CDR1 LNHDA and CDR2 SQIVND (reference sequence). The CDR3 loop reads CASSLGQRGGKVQYF. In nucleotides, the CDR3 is TGTGCCAGTAGCTTGGGACAAAGAGGTGGGAAGGTGCAGTATTTT.

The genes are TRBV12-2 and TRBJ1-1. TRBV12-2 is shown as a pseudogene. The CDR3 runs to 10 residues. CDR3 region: CASRPGGAFF. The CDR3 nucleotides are TGTGCAAGTCGCCCAGGAGGAGCTTTCTTT.

The CDR3 DNA follows: TGTGCCACCACGGGGGCGGGGAATAATCAGCCCCAGCATTTT. It specifies CATTGAGNNQPQHF. The chain carries TRBV10-3 and TRBJ1-5, with D tentatively TRBD1 (6 bases). CDR1 is ENHRY and CDR2 is SYGVKD in the germline V gene. V lost 10 bases and J 4 bases, leaving 17 bases between the germline ends. The CDR3 consists of 14 residues.

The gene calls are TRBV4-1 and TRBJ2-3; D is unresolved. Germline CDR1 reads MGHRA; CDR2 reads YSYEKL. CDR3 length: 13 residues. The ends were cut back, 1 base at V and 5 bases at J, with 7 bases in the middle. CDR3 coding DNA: TGCGCCAGCAGCCAAGTAAGTGAAGATACGCAGTATTTT. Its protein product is CASSQVSEDTQYF.

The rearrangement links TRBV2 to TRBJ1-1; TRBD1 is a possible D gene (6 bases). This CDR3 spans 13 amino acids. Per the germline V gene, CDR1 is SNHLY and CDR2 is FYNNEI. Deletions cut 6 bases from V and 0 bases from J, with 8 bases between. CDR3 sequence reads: CASRRGLNTEAFF. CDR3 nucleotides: TGTGCCAGCAGGAGGGGGTTGAACACTGAAGCTTTCTTT.

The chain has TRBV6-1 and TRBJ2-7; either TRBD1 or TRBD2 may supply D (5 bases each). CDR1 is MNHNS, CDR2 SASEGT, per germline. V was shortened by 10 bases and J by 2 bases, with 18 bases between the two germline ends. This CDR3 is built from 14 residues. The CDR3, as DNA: TGTGCCATCCCCTCGGGACGGGGAACCTACGAGCAGTACTTC. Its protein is CAIPSGRGTYEQYF.

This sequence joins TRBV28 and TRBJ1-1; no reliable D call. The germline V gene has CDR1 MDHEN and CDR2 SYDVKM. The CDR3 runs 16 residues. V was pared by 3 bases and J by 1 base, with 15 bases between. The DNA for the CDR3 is TGTGCCAGCAGTTTCCGGGGTGAACTAGCGAACACTGAAGCTTTCTTT. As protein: CASSFRGELANTEAFF.

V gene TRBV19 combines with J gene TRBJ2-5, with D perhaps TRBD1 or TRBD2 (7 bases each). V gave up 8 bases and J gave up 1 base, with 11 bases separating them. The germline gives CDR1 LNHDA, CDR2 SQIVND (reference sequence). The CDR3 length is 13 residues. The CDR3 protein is CASAGGAQETQYF. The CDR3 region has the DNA TGTGCCAGTGCAGGGGGGGCCCAAGAGACCCAGTACTTC.

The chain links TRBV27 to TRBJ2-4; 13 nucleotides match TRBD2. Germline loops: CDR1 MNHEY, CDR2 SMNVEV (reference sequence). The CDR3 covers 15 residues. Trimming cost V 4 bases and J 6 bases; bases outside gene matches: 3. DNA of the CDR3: TGTGCCAGCAGTTCGACTAGCGGGGGGAGAAACATTCAGTACTTC. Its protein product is CASSSTSGGRNIQYF.

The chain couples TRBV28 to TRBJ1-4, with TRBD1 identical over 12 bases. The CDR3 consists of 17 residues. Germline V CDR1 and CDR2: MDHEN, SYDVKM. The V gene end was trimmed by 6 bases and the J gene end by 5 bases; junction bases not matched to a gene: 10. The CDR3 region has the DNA TGTGCCAGCAGCGAACCGGGACAGGGGGCCTTCAATGAAAAACTGTTTTTT. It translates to CASSEPGQGAFNEKLFF.

This CDR3 reads CASREGGRAIEQYF. The CDR3, as DNA: TGTGCCAGCAGGGAGGGGGGACGGGCCATCGAGCAGTACTTC. The gene calls are TRBV6-1 and TRBJ2-7; D possibly matches TRBD1 or TRBD2 (6 bases each). V was trimmed by 6 bases and J by 6 bases, leaving 18 bases between them. The CDR3 is 14 amino acids. Germline values: CDR1 MNHNS, CDR2 SASEGT.

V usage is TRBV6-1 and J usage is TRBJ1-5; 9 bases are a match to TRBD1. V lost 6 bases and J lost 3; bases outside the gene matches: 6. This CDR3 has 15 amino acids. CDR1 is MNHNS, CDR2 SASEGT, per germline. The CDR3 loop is CASRGTGSPNQPQHF. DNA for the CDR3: TGTGCCAGCAGGGGGACAGGGAGTCCCAATCAGCCCCAGCATTTT.

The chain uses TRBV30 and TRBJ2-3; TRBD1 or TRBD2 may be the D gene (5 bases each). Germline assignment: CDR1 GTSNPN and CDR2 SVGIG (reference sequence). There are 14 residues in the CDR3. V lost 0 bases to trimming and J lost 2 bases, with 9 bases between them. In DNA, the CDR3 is TGTGCCTGGAGTGTTGGGGGACCCACAGATACGCAGTATTTT. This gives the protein CAWSVGGPTDTQYF.

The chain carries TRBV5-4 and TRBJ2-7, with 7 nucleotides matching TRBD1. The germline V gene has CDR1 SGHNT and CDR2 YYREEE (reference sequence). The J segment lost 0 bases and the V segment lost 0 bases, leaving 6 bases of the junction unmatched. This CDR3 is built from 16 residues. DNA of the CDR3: TGTGCCAGCAGCTTGGGCGGACAGGCGAGCTCCTACGAGCAGTACTTC. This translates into CASSLGGQASSYEQYF.

The CDR3 DNA reads TGTGCCACCAGCAGGCGGGACACCTTGGTGGTCGATCAGCCCCAGCATTTT. As protein: CATSRRDTLVVDQPQHF. The chain combines TRBV15 with TRBJ1-5; D might be TRBD1 (6 bases). Germline-derived CDR1 and CDR2 are LNHNV and YYDKDF (reference sequence). The CDR3 runs 17 residues. V was cut by 3 bases and J by 5 bases, with 20 bases left in between.